The rows below give T cell receptor beta chains drawn from one sample of a study of cytomegalovirus exposure and HLA in healthy donors. TCRdb's table, derived via immunoSEQ multiplex PCR, lists solely in-frame clones and lacks some. Here the sample spans 150,000 to 200,000 clones, 70% to 85% being singletons. Sequences were obtained from PBMCs. These receptor sequences come from a man between 18 and 29 years old in good health and CMV-seronegative. The conserved cysteine and the conserved F or W are not part of the CDR3 here.

ASNPRSGGNQETQY,TRBJ2-5,TRBV4-2,14
ATSSLLAGVLY,TRBJ2-3,TRBV15,11
ASSRRGNTEAF,TRBJ1-1,TRBV7-3,11
ASSLAQGPNQPQH,TRBJ1-5,TRBV7-8,13
ASSDQGNEQF,TRBJ2-1,TRBV18,10
ASSYGQGAGNTIY,TRBJ1-3,TRBV7-6,13
ASSPTAGSYNEQF,TRBJ2-1,TRBV7-8,13
ASSPRLAGYQETQY,TRBJ2-5,TRBV11-2,14
ASSHDRASTQF,TRBJ2-1,TRBV6-6,11
ASRLGQGAFGYT,TRBJ1-2,TRBV27,12
AWSRQRYGYT,TRBJ1-2,TRBV30,10
ASGLISNGNQPQH,TRBJ1-5,TRBV12-5,13
ASSYGRNTEAF,TRBJ1-1,TRBV6-5,11
ASSMGQGTYNEQF,TRBJ2-1,TRBV7-6,13
ASGPGIRKDGYT,TRBJ1-2,TRBV12-5,12